The 30 T cell receptor beta chains below come from one sample, sequenced in a study of control samples from healthy donors and cancer patients. The table came from immunoSEQ multiplex PCR; TCRdb's copy has only in-frame clones and leaves some out. The sample records 100,000 to 150,000 clones, 90% being singletons. Input material: blood. All receptors derive from a man aged 35 to 55 in good health.

The rearrangement uses TRBV6-4 and TRBJ2-3; TRBD2 aligns across 7 bases. The length of the CDR3 is 14 residues. The trim removed 5 bases at V and 2 bases at J, leaving 4 bases unmatched. The germline CDR1 and CDR2 sequences are MRHNA and SNTAGT. CDR3 residues: CASSPGTTTDTQYF. The CDR3 DNA sequence: TGTGCCAGCAGTCCCGGGACTACCACAGATACGCAGTATTTT.

The chain uses TRBV9 and TRBJ2-3; 8 nucleotides agree with TRBD2. J lost 3 bases, V lost 2 bases, and 2 bases had no gene match. Looked up from germline, CDR1 is SGDLS and CDR2 is YYNGEE. The CDR3 consists of 14 residues. This CDR3 is CASSVRGATDTQYF. In DNA form, the CDR3 reads TGTGCCAGCAGCGTGCGGGGGGCAACAGATACGCAGTATTTT.

The chain combines TRBV7-6 with TRBJ1-5; D is unclear. Looked up from germline, CDR1 is SGHVS and CDR2 is FNYEAQ. V lost 1 base and J 7 bases, leaving 11 bases between the germline ends. The CDR3 loop spans 14 amino acids. The chain's CDR3 is CASSLGGNRQPQHF. The DNA for the CDR3 is TGTGCCAGCAGCTTAGGAGGGAACAGACAGCCCCAGCATTTT. The full variable domain, its missing parts supplied by reference TRBV7-6 and TRBJ1-5, is GAGVSQSPRYKVTKRGQDVALRCDPISGHVSLYWYRQALGQGPEFLTYFNYEAQQDKSGLPNDRFSAERPEGSISTLTIQRTEQRDSAMYRCASSLGGNRQPQHFGDGTRLSIL.

This chain uses TRBV18 with TRBJ2-7, with 10 positions matching TRBD2. Germline lookup yields CDR1 KGHSH and CDR2 LQKENI. The CDR3 length is 15 residues. V trimming: 0 bases; J trimming: 5 bases; junction bases outside the gene matches: 4. DNA of the CDR3: TGTGCCAGCTCACCACCGGCAAGCGGGGGGGACGAGCAGTACTTC. It yields the protein CASSPPASGGDEQYF.

The gene calls are TRBV15 and TRBJ2-1, with D perhaps matching TRBD1 or TRBD2 (5 bases each). CDR3 length equals 14 residues. Trimming cost V 8 bases and J 2 bases, with 13 bases left between them. The germline V gene encodes CDR1 LNHNV and CDR2 YYDKDF (reference sequence). CDR3 nucleotide sequence: TGTGCCACCCGGGGACGGTGGCCCTACAATGAGCAGTTCTTC. Amino acid sequence: CATRGRWPYNEQFF.

This sequence joins TRBV2 and TRBJ2-2; D not resolved. The V and J ends lost 2 bases and 6 bases respectively, with 7 bases between them. CDR1 and CDR2 from the germline V gene are SNHLY and FYNNEI. CDR3 length: 13 amino acids. CDR3 amino acids: CASSEQAAGELFF. The CDR3 region has the DNA TGTGCCAGCAGTGAACAGGCTGCCGGGGAGCTGTTTTTT.

The chain couples TRBV30 to TRBJ1-3; D not certain. Germline V gene lookup returns CDR1 GTSNPN and CDR2 SVGIG (reference sequence). Trimming stripped 7 bases from V and 4 bases from J, with 11 bases between. CDR3 length: 12 residues. The CDR3 loop reads CASGGGGNTIYF. CDR3 nucleotide sequence: TGTGCCTCAGGAGGAGGAGGAAACACCATATATTTT.

This rearrangement joins TRBV12-3 or TRBV12-4 to TRBJ1-1, with 7 nucleotides matching TRBD1. This CDR3 has 12 residues. J was trimmed by 7 bases and V by 5 bases; bases with no gene match: 4. Written as DNA, the CDR3 is TGTGCCAGCAGTACCCGGACAGGTGAAGCTTTCTTT. This codes for CASSTRTGEAFF.

The chain joins TRBV5-1 to TRBJ2-5; 7 bases match TRBD2. CDR1 is SGHRS, CDR2 YFSETQ, per germline. The CDR3 runs 14 residues. V gave up 5 bases and J gave up 0 bases; unmatched junction bases: 4. In nucleotides, the CDR3 is TGCGCCAGCAGGCGTACTAGCGACCAAGAGACCCAGTACTTC. Its translation: CASRRTSDQETQYF.

The V call is TRBV30, the J call TRBJ2-1, with D perhaps TRBD1 or TRBD2 (5 bases each). CDR3 size: 17 residues. Trimming cost V 7 bases and J 0 bases, with 22 bases left between them. Germline V gene data show CDR1 as GTSNPN and CDR2 as SVGIG (reference sequence). This CDR3 is CAFPPVWGTNSYNEQFF. CDR3 sequence (DNA): TGTGCCTTTCCCCCAGTGTGGGGGACCAACTCCTACAATGAGCAGTTCTTC.

The chain employs TRBV7-2 and TRBJ2-5; D call uncertain. Trimming cost V 1 base and J 5 bases, with 17 bases left between them. There are 16 residues in the CDR3. Germline V lookup: CDR1 SGHTA, CDR2 FQGNSA. The CDR3 is CASSLGAGPRRETQYF. The CDR3 region has the DNA TGTGCCAGCAGCTTAGGGGCCGGGCCCCGCCGGGAGACCCAGTACTTC.

V is TRBV5-8 and J is TRBJ2-7, with 8 nucleotides matching TRBD1. Germline CDR1 reads SGHTS; CDR2 reads YDEGEE. The CDR3 length is 13 residues. J was trimmed by 9 bases and V by 0 bases; bases with no gene match: 5. The CDR3 loop reads CASSLGQGAVQYF. Written as DNA, the CDR3 is TGTGCCAGCAGCTTGGGCCAGGGGGCTGTGCAGTACTTC.

The chain is built from TRBV13 and TRBJ2-7; unclear D gene. Trimming left V 0 bases short and J 6 bases short, with 9 bases between. Germline loops: CDR1 PRHDT, CDR2 FYEKMQ (reference sequence). The CDR3 is 13 residues long. This CDR3 reads CASSLGQDREQYF. The CDR3 region has the DNA TGTGCCAGCAGCTTAGGTCAGGACCGCGAGCAGTACTTC.

The chain links TRBV11-2 to TRBJ1-4; TRBD1 aligns across 8 bases. CDR3 size: 18 residues. V dropped 4 bases and J dropped 4; count of bases not matched to a gene: 14. Per germline, CDR1 SGHAT and CDR2 FQNNGV. The CDR3 sequence: CASSSGDRRATDNEKLFF. The CDR3 nucleotides read TGTGCCAGCAGCTCCGGGGACAGGAGAGCTACGGATAATGAAAAACTGTTTTTT.

This chain joins TRBV30 and TRBJ1-1; 8 nucleotides agree with TRBD1. From germline, CDR1 is GTSNPN and CDR2 SVGIG (reference sequence). With V trimmed by 3 bases and J by 3 bases, 3 bases remained unmatched. The CDR3 covers 13 residues. In DNA form, the CDR3 reads TGTGCCTGGAGGGCAGGGGGCCACACTGAAGCTTTCTTT. Translated: CAWRAGGHTEAFF.

The rearrangement links TRBV19 to TRBJ1-1, with 8 nucleotides matching TRBD1. The CDR3 runs 14 residues. Germline V gives CDR1 LNHDA, CDR2 SQIVND (reference sequence). V shed 3 bases, J shed 3 bases, and the junction held 3 bases outside the gene matches. The CDR3 region is CASSMTGADTEAFF. DNA for the CDR3: TGTGCCAGTAGTATGACAGGGGCCGACACTGAAGCTTTCTTT.

The chain links TRBV28 to TRBJ2-7; TRBD2 matches at 7 bases. The CDR3 runs to 15 residues. The germline V gene encodes CDR1 MDHEN and CDR2 SYDVKM. V trimming: 7 bases; J trimming: 0 bases; junction bases outside the gene matches: 9. The CDR3 DNA sequence: TGTGCCAGCACTCCCTCGGGGGGACGCTCCTACGAGCAGTACTTC. Its translation: CASTPSGGRSYEQYF.

This clone was seen just once. The V gene is TRBV7-2, the J gene TRBJ2-5, with TRBD2 matching 9 bases. Germline V gives CDR1 SGHTA, CDR2 FQGNSA. The CDR3 length is 15 residues. The junction had 7 bases not matched to a gene; V was cut back by 6 bases and J by 2 bases. The DNA of the CDR3 is TGTGCCAGCAGTCCTAAGCGGGGGGTTCAAGAGACCCAGTACTTC. Translation: CASSPKRGVQETQYF.

The V gene is TRBV5-1, the J gene TRBJ2-2; tentative D call: TRBD1 (6 bases). There are 15 residues in the CDR3. CDR1 is SGHRS, CDR2 YFSETQ, per germline. Trimming took 7 bases from V and 0 from J, leaving 13 bases between them. In nucleotides, the CDR3 is TGCGCCAGCGGTCCCGGGACAACGAACACCGGGGAGCTGTTTTTT. It codes for CASGPGTTNTGELFF.

The chain employs TRBV7-3 and TRBJ2-7, with D possibly being TRBD2 (6 bases). The germline gives CDR1 SGHTA, CDR2 FQGTGA. The length of the CDR3 is 15 residues. The V end lost 2 bases, the J end lost 4 bases, and 15 bases lay between the germline ends. The CDR3 reads CASSLGGSLSYEQYF. CDR3 DNA sequence: TGTGCCAGCAGCTTAGGGGGGAGCCTGTCTTACGAGCAGTACTTC.

This chain joins TRBV30 and TRBJ1-2; 7 positions match TRBD1. This CDR3 contains 15 residues. Germline V gene sequence: CDR1 GTSNPN, CDR2 SVGIG (reference sequence). Germline trimming cut 3 bases from V and 3 bases from J; bases unmatched to any gene: 10. CDR3 sequence: CAWRKRDREDYGYTF. Written as DNA, the CDR3 is TGTGCCTGGAGAAAACGGGACAGAGAAGACTATGGCTACACCTTC.

V usage is TRBV5-1 and J usage is TRBJ1-4; perhaps TRBD1 as D (5 bases). The V end was cut by 0 bases, the J end by 3 bases, with 9 bases between. In germline, CDR1 is SGHRS, CDR2 YFSETQ. The CDR3 has 15 amino acids. The CDR3 here is CASSLARVANEKLFF. The CDR3 DNA reads as TGCGCCAGCAGCTTGGCCAGGGTGGCTAATGAAAAACTGTTTTTT. The full variable domain, with the rest looked up from reference TRBV5-1 and TRBJ1-4, is KAGVTQTPRYLIKTRGQQVTLSCSPISGHRSVSWYQQTPGQGLQFLFEYFSETQRNKGNFPGRFSGRQFSNSRSEMNVSTLELGDSALYLCASSLARVANEKLFFGSGTQLSVL.

CDR3 sequence reads: CATSRDSRNTEAFF. The DNA of the CDR3 is TGTGCCACCAGCAGAGATTCCAGGAACACTGAAGCTTTCTTT. V usage is TRBV15 and J usage is TRBJ1-1; the D is unclear. Germline V gives CDR1 LNHNV, CDR2 YYDKDF (reference sequence). Trimming took off 0 bases at V and 1 base at J, with 6 bases between the two ends. CDR3 length equals 14 residues.

The rearrangement joins TRBV14 to TRBJ2-5; D gene uncertain. Germline V lookup: CDR1 SGHDN, CDR2 FVKESK. V dropped 1 base and J dropped 0 bases, with 12 bases sitting between them. This CDR3 has 16 amino acids. For the CDR3, the DNA is TGTGCCAGCAGCCAAGGCATTGGGCTGGACCAAGAGACCCAGTACTTC. This encodes CASSQGIGLDQETQYF.

This sequence joins TRBV4-1 and TRBJ2-7; D possibly corresponds to TRBD1 (6 bases). V was shortened by 4 bases and J by 5 bases, with 18 bases between the two germline ends. This CDR3 region has 15 residues. Germline lookup yields CDR1 MGHRA and CDR2 YSYEKL. The CDR3: CASSPRELTGNEQYF. CDR3 in DNA: TGCGCCAGCAGCCCGAGGGAGCTTACAGGGAACGAGCAGTACTTC.

The chain combines TRBV5-6 with TRBJ1-1, with TRBD1 matching 10 bases. The ends lost 4 bases at V and 3 bases at J; junction bases unmatched: 12. Germline lookup yields CDR1 SGHDT and CDR2 YYEEEE. CDR3 length: 17 residues. CDR3 sequence reads: CASSLRQGAVEDTEAFF. The CDR3 DNA sequence: TGTGCCAGCAGCCTTAGACAGGGGGCCGTCGAGGACACTGAAGCTTTCTTT.

The chain employs TRBV3-1 (or the pseudogene TRBV3-2) and TRBJ2-7; D is ambiguous. V was cut by 0 bases and J by 2 bases, with 11 bases left in between. The CDR3 has 15 amino acids. Germline V CDR1 and CDR2: LGHDT, YNNKEL (reference sequence). The CDR3 sequence is CASSQDSHRPYEQYF. The CDR3 nucleotides are TGTGCCAGCAGCCAAGATTCCCACAGACCCTACGAGCAGTACTTC.

V usage is TRBV10-2 and J usage is TRBJ2-3, with 10 bases aligning to TRBD2. The CDR3 spans 17 residues. With V trimmed by 6 bases and J by 1 base, 10 bases remained unmatched. The germline V gene encodes CDR1 WSHSY and CDR2 SAAADI. The CDR3 reads CASRILAGRIGTDTQYF. The CDR3 bases are TGCGCCAGCAGAATACTAGCGGGAAGAATCGGCACAGATACGCAGTATTTT.

The chain carries TRBV2 and TRBJ2-2, with D possibly TRBD1 on 6 matching bases. CDR1 and CDR2 (germline): SNHLY, FYNNEI. The CDR3 length is 15 residues. Trimming cost V 6 bases and J 1 base, with 12 bases left between them. The chain's CDR3 is CASSRSTGNTGELFF. In DNA, the CDR3 is TGTGCCAGCAGCCGCTCGACAGGGAACACCGGGGAGCTGTTTTTT.

The V call is TRBV5-5, the J call TRBJ2-5; 10 nucleotides agree with TRBD2. Per the germline V gene, CDR1 is SGHKS and CDR2 is YYEKEE (reference sequence). The CDR3 consists of 18 residues. V lost 0 bases to trimming and J lost 2 bases; unmatched junction nucleotides: 10. Here the CDR3 reads CASSLALTSGTIQETQYF. DNA of the CDR3: TGTGCCAGCAGCTTGGCCCTAACTAGCGGGACAATTCAAGAGACCCAGTACTTC.